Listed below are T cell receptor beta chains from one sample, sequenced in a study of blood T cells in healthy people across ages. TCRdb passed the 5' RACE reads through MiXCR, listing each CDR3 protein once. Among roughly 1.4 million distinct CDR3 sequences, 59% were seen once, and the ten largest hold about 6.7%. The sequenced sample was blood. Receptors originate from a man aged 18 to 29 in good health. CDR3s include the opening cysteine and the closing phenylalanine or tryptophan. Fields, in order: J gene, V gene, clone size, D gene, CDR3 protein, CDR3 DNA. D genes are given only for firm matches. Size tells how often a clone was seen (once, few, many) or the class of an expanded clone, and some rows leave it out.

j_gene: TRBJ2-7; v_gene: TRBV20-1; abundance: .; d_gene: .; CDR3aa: CSARLGILPAEQYF; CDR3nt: TGCAGTGCTAGGTTGGGGATACTCCCCGCCGAGCAGTACTTC
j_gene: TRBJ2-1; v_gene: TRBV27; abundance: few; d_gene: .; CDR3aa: CASSPGRTPNEQFF; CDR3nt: TGTGCCAGCAGCCCAGGGCGGACCCCTAATGAGCAGTTCTTC
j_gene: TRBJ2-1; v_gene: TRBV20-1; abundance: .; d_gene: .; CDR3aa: CSARDSVNYEQFF; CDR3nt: TGCAGTGCTAGAGATTCAGTTAACTACGAGCAGTTCTTC
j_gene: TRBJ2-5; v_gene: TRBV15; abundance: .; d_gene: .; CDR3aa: CATSRDSRETQYF; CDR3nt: TGTGCCACCAGCAGAGATTCCCGGGAGACCCAGTACTTC
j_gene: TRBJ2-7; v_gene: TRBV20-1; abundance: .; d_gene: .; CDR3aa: CSASRWWGPAYEQYF; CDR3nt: TGCAGTGCTAGCCGGTGGTGGGGGCCAGCCTACGAGCAGTACTTC
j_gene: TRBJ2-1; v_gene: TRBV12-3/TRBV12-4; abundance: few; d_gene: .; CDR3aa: CASTQGALVNEQFF; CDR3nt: TGTGCCAGCACCCAAGGAGCCCTCGTCAATGAGCAGTTCTTC
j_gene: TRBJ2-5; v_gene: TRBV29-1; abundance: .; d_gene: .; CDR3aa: CSSQFGYKQYF; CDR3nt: TGCAGCTCCCAGTTCGGTTATAAGCAGTACTTC
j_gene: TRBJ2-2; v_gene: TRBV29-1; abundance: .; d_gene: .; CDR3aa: CSVRDSLQTITGELFF; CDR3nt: TGCAGCGTCCGCGACAGCCTACAGACCATCACCGGGGAGCTGTTTTTT
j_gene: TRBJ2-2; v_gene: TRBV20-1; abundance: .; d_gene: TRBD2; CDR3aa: CSATASGIGGELFF; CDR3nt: TGCAGTGCCACAGCTAGCGGGATCGGCGGGGAGCTGTTTTTT
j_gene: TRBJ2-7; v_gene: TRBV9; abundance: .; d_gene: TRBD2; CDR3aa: CASTRLAGVSHNEQYF; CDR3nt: TGTGCCAGCACACGACTAGCGGGAGTTTCCCACAATGAGCAGTACTTC
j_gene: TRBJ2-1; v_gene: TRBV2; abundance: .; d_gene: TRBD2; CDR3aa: CASRPGGGRDNEQFF; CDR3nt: TGTGCCAGCCGGCCGGGAGGGGGGCGAGACAATGAGCAGTTCTTC
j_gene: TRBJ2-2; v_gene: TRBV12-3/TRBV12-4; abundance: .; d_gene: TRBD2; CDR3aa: CASSPSGSVTGELFF; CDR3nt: TGTGCCAGCAGTCCTAGCGGGAGTGTAACCGGGGAGCTGTTTTTT
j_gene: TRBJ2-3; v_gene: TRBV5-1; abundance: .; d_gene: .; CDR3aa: CASSLVRGGSSTDTQYF; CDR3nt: TGCGCCAGCAGCTTGGTACGGGGCGGTTCTAGCACAGATACGCAATATTTT
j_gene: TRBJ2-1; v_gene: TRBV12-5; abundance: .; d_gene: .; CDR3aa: CASGLVLQLEGTYNEQFF; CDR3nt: TGTGCTAGTGGTTTGGTACTCCAATTAGAGGGAACCTACAATGAGCAGTTCTTC
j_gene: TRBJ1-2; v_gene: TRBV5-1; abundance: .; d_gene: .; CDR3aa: CTSSSTVLDGYTF; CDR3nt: TGCACCAGCAGCTCGACAGTGTTGGACGGCTACACCTTC
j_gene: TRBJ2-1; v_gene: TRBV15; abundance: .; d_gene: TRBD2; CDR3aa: CATSRVPIKTSGYLSSYNEQFF; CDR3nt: TGTGCCACCAGCAGGGTTCCCATTAAGACTAGCGGATATTTAAGCTCCTACAATGAGCAGTTCTTC
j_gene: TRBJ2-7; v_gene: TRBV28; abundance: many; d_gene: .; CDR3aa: CASRAGGSYEQYF; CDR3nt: TGTGCCAGCAGGGCAGGGGGGTCCTACGAGCAGTACTTC
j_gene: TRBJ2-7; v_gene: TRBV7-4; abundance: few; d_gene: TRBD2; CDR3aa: CASSSTRPPGTNYEQYF; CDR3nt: TGTGCCAGCAGCTCAACCCGGCCTCCCGGGACTAACTACGAGCAGTACTTC
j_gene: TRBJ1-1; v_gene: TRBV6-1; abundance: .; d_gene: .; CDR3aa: CASSDWELNTEAFF; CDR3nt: TGTGCCAGTAGTGATTGGGAGTTGAACACTGAAGCTTTCTTT
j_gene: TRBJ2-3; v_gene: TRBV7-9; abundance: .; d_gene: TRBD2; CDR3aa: CASSPGTIGGKDTQYF; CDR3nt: TGTGCCAGCAGCCCCGGGACCATCGGGGGGAAAGATACGCAGTATTTT
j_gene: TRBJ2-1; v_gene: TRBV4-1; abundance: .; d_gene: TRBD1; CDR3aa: CACSHLLGQGSGEQFF; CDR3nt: TGCGCCTGCAGCCACCTCCTGGGACAGGGATCGGGTGAGCAGTTCTTC
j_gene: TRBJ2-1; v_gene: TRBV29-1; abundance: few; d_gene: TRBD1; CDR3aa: CSVGETGGSEQFF; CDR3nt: TGCAGCGTTGGGGAAACAGGGGGCTCTGAGCAGTTCTTC
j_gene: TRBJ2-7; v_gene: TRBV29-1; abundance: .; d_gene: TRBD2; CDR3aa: CSVALAGVSYEQYF; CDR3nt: TGCAGCGTTGCCCTAGCGGGGGTTTCCTACGAGCAGTACTTC
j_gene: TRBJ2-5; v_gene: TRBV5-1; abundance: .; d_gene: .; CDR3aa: CASSLAELETQYF; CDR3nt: TGCGCCAGCAGCTTGGCCGAGTTAGAGACCCAGTACTTC
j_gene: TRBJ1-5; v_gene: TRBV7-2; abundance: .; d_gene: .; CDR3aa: CASSFENSNQPQHF; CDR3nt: TGTGCCAGCAGCTTCGAAAATAGCAATCAGCCCCAGCATTTT
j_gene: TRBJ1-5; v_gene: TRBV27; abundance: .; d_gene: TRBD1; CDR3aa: CASGTGNPNQPQHF; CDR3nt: TGTGCCAGCGGGACAGGGAACCCCAATCAGCCCCAGCATTTT
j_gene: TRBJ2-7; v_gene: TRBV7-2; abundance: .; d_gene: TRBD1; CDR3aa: CASSPRDRDSEQYF; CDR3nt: TGTGCCAGCAGCCCCCGGGACAGGGACAGCGAGCAGTACTTC
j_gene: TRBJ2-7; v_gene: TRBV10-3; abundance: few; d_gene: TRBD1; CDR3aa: CAIGQGGYEQYF; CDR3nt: TGTGCCATCGGACAGGGGGGCTACGAGCAGTACTTC
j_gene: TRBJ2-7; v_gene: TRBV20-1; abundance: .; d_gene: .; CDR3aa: CSARGMGPSEQYF; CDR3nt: TGCAGTGCTAGAGGTATGGGACCGAGCGAGCAGTACTTC
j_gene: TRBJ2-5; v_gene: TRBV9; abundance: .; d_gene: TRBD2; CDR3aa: CASSVGTSGEETQYF; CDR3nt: TGTGCCAGCAGCGTAGGTACTAGCGGCGAAGAGACCCAGTACTTC
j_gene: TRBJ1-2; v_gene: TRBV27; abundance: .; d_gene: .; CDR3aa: CASRPGESEVLRYGYTF; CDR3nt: TGTGCCAGTAGGCCTGGCGAGTCGGAGGTACTTCGCTATGGCTACACCTTC
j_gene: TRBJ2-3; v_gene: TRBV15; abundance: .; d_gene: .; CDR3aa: CATSRDWEDTQYF; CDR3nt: TGTGCCACCAGCAGAGATTGGGAAGATACGCAGTATTTT
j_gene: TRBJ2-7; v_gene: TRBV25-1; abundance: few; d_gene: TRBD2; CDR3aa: CASSEGRSSGISGEQYF; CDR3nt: TGTGCCAGCAGTGAAGGAAGGTCTAGCGGGATTTCCGGCGAGCAGTACTTC
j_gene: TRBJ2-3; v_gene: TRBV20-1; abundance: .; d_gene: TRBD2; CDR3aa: CSAPLGLAGAGDTDTQYF; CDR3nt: TGCAGTGCTCCCCTCGGACTAGCGGGGGCCGGAGACACAGATACGCAGTATTTT
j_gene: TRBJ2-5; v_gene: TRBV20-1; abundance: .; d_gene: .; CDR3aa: CSARDGAAVQETQYF; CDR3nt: TGCAGTGCTAGAGATGGGGCAGCTGTCCAAGAGACCCAGTACTTC
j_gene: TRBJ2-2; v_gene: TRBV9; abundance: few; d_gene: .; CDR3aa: CASSLYNTGELFF; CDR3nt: TGTGCCAGCAGCTTATATAACACCGGGGAGCTGTTTTTT
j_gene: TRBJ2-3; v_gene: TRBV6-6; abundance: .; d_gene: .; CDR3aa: CASRDGGGATDTQYF; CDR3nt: TGTGCCAGCAGAGATGGGGGGGGGGCCACAGATACGCAGTATTTT
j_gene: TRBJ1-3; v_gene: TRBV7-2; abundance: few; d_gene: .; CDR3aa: CASSLTGNTIYF; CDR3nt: TGTGCCAGCAGCTTAACTGGAAACACCATATATTTT
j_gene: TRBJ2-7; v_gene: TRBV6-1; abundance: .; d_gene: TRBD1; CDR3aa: CASSEEVEGTGVRSYEQYF; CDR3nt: TGTGCCAGCAGTGAAGAAGTGGAAGGGACAGGGGTTAGGTCCTACGAGCAGTACTTC
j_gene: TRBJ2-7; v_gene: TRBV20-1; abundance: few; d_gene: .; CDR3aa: CSATPKGPTLSYEQYF; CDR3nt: TGCAGTGCTACCCCAAAGGGACCAACTTTATCCTACGAGCAGTACTTC
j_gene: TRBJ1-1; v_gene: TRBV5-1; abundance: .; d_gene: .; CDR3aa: CASSLALGGTEAFF; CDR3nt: TGCGCCAGCAGCTTGGCCTTGGGAGGGACTGAAGCTTTCTTT
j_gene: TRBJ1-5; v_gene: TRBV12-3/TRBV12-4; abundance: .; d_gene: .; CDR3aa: CASSPLLSQPQHF; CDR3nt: TGTGCCAGCAGTCCGCTACTAAGCCAGCCCCAGCATTTT
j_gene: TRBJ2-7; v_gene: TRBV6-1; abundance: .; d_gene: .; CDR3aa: CASSEFYSYEQYF; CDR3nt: TGTGCCAGCAGTGAATTTTACTCCTACGAGCAGTACTTC
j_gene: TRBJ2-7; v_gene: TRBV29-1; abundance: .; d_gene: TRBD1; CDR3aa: CSVGTGGSYNEQYF; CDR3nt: TGCAGCGTTGGAACAGGGGGTTCCTACAATGAGCAGTACTTC
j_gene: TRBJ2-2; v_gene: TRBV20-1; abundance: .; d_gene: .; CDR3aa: CSARGFESYTGELFF; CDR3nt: TGCAGTGCTAGAGGTTTCGAGTCCTACACCGGGGAGCTGTTTTTT
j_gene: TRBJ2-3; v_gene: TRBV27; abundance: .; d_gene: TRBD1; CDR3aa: CASTPGTGLSTDTQYF; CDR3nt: TGTGCCAGCACCCCCGGGACAGGGCTCAGCACAGATACGCAGTATTTT
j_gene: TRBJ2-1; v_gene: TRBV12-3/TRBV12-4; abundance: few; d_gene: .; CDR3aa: CASSLVWAGAGNEQFF; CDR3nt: TGTGCCAGCAGTTTAGTTTGGGCAGGGGCGGGCAATGAGCAGTTCTTC
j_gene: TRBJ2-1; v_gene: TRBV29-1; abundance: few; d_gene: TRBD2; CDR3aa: CSVYSGGYNEQFF; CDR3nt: TGCAGCGTATATAGCGGGGGCTACAATGAGCAGTTCTTC
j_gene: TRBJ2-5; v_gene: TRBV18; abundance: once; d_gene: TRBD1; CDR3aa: CASSPPTGGRETQYF; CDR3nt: TGTGCCAGCTCACCCCCGACAGGGGGCCGAGAGACCCAGTACTTC